Each of the 20 T cell receptor beta chains below was sequenced from the same sample in a study of T-cell memory formation after mild COVID-19. TCRdb re-analysed the 5' RACE reads in MiXCR, keeping a single row per CDR3 protein. The sample has hundreds of thousands of distinct CDR3 sequences, around a quarter seen once. Sequenced: PBMCs or a T cell subset sorted from them (not recorded which). The receptors were gathered from an adult woman who had mild COVID-19 (a few samples of this study predate the infection). Cell type and time point are not known.

Points on this clonotype: Germline is not matched at one junction end, which may reflect a read error. This chain connects TRBV7-7 to TRBJ2-1; perhaps TRBD2 as D (6 bases). The CDR3 has 12 residues. Germline CDR1 reads SSHAT; CDR2 reads FNYEAQ (reference sequence). The CDR3 is CASSLRGIEQFF. In nucleotides, the CDR3 is TGTGCTAGCAGCTTACGGGGGATCGAGCAGTTCTTC.

This clonotype was detected only a few times. The genes are TRBV14 and TRBJ2-1; TRBD1 agrees at 7 bases. The V segment lost 4 bases and the J segment 9 bases; nucleotides outside the gene matches: 9. The length of the CDR3 is 14 residues. Germline values: CDR1 SGHDN, CDR2 FVKESK. The DNA for the CDR3 is TGTGCCAGCAGCCCGCGGACAGGTCGGATTGAGCAGTTCTTC. Amino acid sequence: CASSPRTGRIEQFF.

Only a few counts were recorded for this clonotype. DNA of the CDR3: TGTGCCAGCAGCAAATACGGATCGCAGCATTTT. This encodes CASSKYGSQHF. The chain couples TRBV21-1 to TRBJ1-5. TRBV21-1 is shown as a pseudogene. This CDR3 comprises 11 residues.

This clonotype was detected a few times. The V and J genes are TRBV4-2 and TRBJ2-7, with 7 nucleotides matching TRBD1. This CDR3 has 17 amino acids. The ends lost 3 bases at V and 3 bases at J; junction bases unmatched: 14. Germline assignment: CDR1 LGHNA and CDR2 YNFKEQ. CDR3 coding DNA: TGTGCCAGCAGCCACAGTACGGACAGGCTCCAATTCTACGAGCAGTACTTC. As protein: CASSHSTDRLQFYEQYF.

There are a few counts of this clonotype. The chain combines TRBV10-2 with TRBJ2-1; D remains ambiguous. Trimming shortened V by 2 bases and J by 1 base, and 3 bases separated the two germline ends. The CDR3 is 13 amino acids. Germline V gene data show CDR1 as WSHSY and CDR2 as SAAADI. The DNA for the CDR3 is TGCGCCAGCAGTGAGGGATCCTACAATGAGCAGTTCTTC. Residues: CASSEGSYNEQFF.

The rearrangement links TRBV23-1 to TRBJ2-7; 12 bases are shared with TRBD1. TRBV23-1 is assigned to the ORF class and has an uncertain function. CDR3 length: 14 amino acids. V trimming: 7 bases; J trimming: 6 bases; junction bases outside the gene matches: 7. The CDR3 nucleotides read TGCGCCAGCATCGGAGGGACAGGGGGCGCCGAGCAGTACTTC. Translated, it gives CASIGGTGGAEQYF.

This clonotype was seen a few times. For the CDR3, the DNA is TGTGCCAGCAGCTTAGGAGTTCTACAAGAGACCCAGTACTTC. Translating gives CASSLGVLQETQYF. V usage is TRBV7-2 and J usage is TRBJ2-5; D not certain. Germline V gene lookup returns CDR1 SGHTA and CDR2 FQGNSA. The V end was cut by 1 base, the J end by 2 bases, with 8 bases between. The CDR3 contains 14 residues.

This clonotype was seen only a few times. The chain combines TRBV6-6 with TRBJ2-1, with a possible D match to TRBD2 (5 bases). Trimming left V 2 bases short and J 2 bases short, with 16 bases between. This CDR3 contains 17 residues. Germline V gene sequence: CDR1 MNHNY, CDR2 SVGAGI (reference sequence). CDR3 nucleotides: TGTGCCAGCAGTTACCCGCCGCTAAGCGGACCCTACAATGAGCAGTTCTTC. Residues: CASSYPPLSGPYNEQFF.

This chain connects TRBV9 to TRBJ2-3; either TRBD1 or TRBD2 may supply D (5 bases each). V lost 4 bases, J lost 10 bases, and 16 bases lay in between. This CDR3 is 13 amino acids long. Germline values: CDR1 SGDLS, CDR2 YYNGEE. CDR3 region: CASSPMQLGAQYF. The CDR3 nucleotides read TGTGCCAGCAGCCCGATGCAACTAGGGGCGCAGTATTTT.

The chain uses TRBV4-1 and TRBJ2-7, with no clear D. The CDR3 length is 15 residues. Germline lookup yields CDR1 MGHRA and CDR2 YSYEKL. With 1 base removed from V and 4 bases from J, the gap between germline ends came to 14 bases. CDR3 in DNA: TGCGCCAGCAGCCAAGGCGCGAGATTGGGGTACGAGCAGTACTTC. Encoded protein: CASSQGARLGYEQYF.

The V call is TRBV2, the J call TRBJ1-2; D is ambiguous. Germline V gene data show CDR1 as SNHLY and CDR2 as FYNNEI. With 8 bases removed from V and 6 bases from J, the gap between germline ends came to 10 bases. The CDR3 is made up of 11 amino acids. The CDR3 loop is CASWAGDGYTF. Written as DNA, the CDR3 is TGTGCCAGCTGGGCAGGCGATGGCTACACCTTC. The complete variable domain, with remaining parts taken from reference TRBV2 and TRBJ1-2, reads EPEVTQTPSHQVTQMGQEVILRCVPISNHLYFYWYRQILGQKVEFLVSFYNNEISEKSEIFDDQFSVERPDGSNFTLKIRSTKLEDSAMYFCASWAGDGYTFGSGTRLTVV.

CDR3 nucleotides: TGTGCCAGCAGCTTAGGGGCTAGCGGGCCCCAAAGAGGGAAGTTCTTC. Translating gives CASSLGASGPQRGKFF. The chain has TRBV7-2 and TRBJ2-1; 8 bases map to TRBD2. The CDR3 runs to 16 residues. Trimming at V came to 1 base and at J to 14 bases, leaving 16 bases not matched to a gene. CDR1 is SGHTA, CDR2 FQGNSA, per germline.

The chain employs TRBV30 and TRBJ2-2; D gene unclear. This CDR3 is 14 amino acids long. V was shortened by 3 bases and J by 1 base, with 9 bases between the two germline ends. Per germline, CDR1 GTSNPN and CDR2 SVGIG (reference sequence). CDR3 protein: CAWRPNVNTGELFF. The DNA of the CDR3 is TGTGCCTGGAGGCCCAACGTGAACACCGGGGAGCTGTTTTTT.

The table lists this clonotype with a few counts. The V gene is TRBV20-1, the J gene TRBJ1-1; tentatively, D is TRBD1 (5 bases). The CDR3 has 13 amino acids. CDR1 DFQATT and CDR2 SNEGSKA come from the germline V gene (reference sequence). Trimming removed 3 bases at V and 4 bases at J, with 12 bases between. CDR3 region: CSASKGTRTEAFF. CDR3 bases: TGCAGTGCTAGTAAAGGGACTCGCACTGAAGCTTTCTTT.

In this sample, this clonotype turned up a few times. V and J are TRBV27 and TRBJ2-7; 7 nucleotides match TRBD1. The length of the CDR3 is 15 residues. V dropped 0 bases and J dropped 3; count of bases not matched to a gene: 5. Germline V gene lookup returns CDR1 MNHEY and CDR2 SMNVEV (reference sequence). CDR3 in amino acids: CASSLSTTGNYEQYF. CDR3 DNA sequence: TGTGCCAGCAGTTTATCTACGACAGGGAACTACGAGCAGTACTTC.

This chain uses TRBV11-3 with TRBJ2-1; 12 bases match TRBD2. V dropped 3 bases and J dropped 8; count of bases not matched to a gene: 5. The germline CDR1 and CDR2 sequences are SGHNT and YENEEA. CDR3 length equals 15 residues. CDR3 residues: CASSLLAGGPDEQFF. CDR3 DNA sequence: TGTGCCAGCAGCTTGCTAGCGGGAGGGCCCGATGAGCAGTTCTTC.

The J gene is TRBJ2-2, the V gene TRBV30; no clear D. V dropped 0 bases and J dropped 4 bases, with 12 bases sitting between them. Germline lookup yields CDR1 GTSNPN and CDR2 SVGIG (reference sequence). The CDR3 contains 15 residues. CDR3 protein: CAWSVQVIGTGELFF. DNA of the CDR3: TGTGCCTGGAGTGTTCAGGTGATCGGCACCGGGGAGCTGTTTTTT.

The chain has TRBV12-3 or TRBV12-4 and TRBJ1-2; D call uncertain. Trimming removed 6 bases from V and 4 bases from J, with 18 bases in between. CDR3 size: 15 residues. This CDR3 is CASSPRTDGVYGYTF. The DNA for the CDR3 is TGTGCCAGCAGCCCGCGGACGGACGGGGTCTATGGCTACACCTTC.

The V and J genes are TRBV7-8 and TRBJ2-2; 12 positions agree with TRBD1. Trimming removed 4 bases from V and 6 bases from J; junction bases left unmatched: 9. Per germline, CDR1 SGHVS and CDR2 FQNEAQ. The CDR3 has 17 residues. CDR3 sequence: CASSSGGTGGDSGELFF. The DNA of the CDR3 is TGTGCCAGCAGCTCAGGCGGGACAGGGGGCGATTCCGGGGAGCTGTTTTTT.

The chain joins TRBV7-8 to TRBJ2-3; D is possibly TRBD1 (5 bases). V lost 1 base and J 4 bases, leaving 15 bases between the germline ends. The CDR3 is 16 amino acids. Germline V gene lookup returns CDR1 SGHVS and CDR2 FQNEAQ. The CDR3 bases are TGTGCCAGCAGCTTAGACTTCCAGGGAAGGGCAGATACGCAGTATTTT. This gives the protein CASSLDFQGRADTQYF. The full variable domain, in which reference TRBV7-8 and TRBJ2-3 provide the parts outside the CDR3, is GAGVSQSPRYKVAKRGQDVALRCDPISGHVSLFWYQQALGQGPEFLTYFQNEAQLDKSGLPSDRFFAERPEGSVSTLKIQRTQQEDSAVYLCASSLDFQGRADTQYFGPGTRLTVL.